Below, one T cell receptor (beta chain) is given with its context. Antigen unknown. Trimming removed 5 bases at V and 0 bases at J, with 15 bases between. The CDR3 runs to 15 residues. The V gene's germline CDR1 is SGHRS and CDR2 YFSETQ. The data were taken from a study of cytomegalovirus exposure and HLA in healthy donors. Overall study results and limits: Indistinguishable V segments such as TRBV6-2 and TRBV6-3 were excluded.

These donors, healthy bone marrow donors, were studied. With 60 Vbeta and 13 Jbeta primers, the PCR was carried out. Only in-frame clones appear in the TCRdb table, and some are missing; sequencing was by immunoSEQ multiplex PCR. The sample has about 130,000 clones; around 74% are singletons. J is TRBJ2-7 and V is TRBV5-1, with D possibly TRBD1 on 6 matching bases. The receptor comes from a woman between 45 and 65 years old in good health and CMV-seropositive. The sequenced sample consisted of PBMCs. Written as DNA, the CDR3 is TGCGCCAGCAGTACGGGACAACTGATCTCCTACGAGCAGTACTTC. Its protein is CASSTGQLISYEQYF. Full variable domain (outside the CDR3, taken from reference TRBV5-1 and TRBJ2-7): KAGVTQTPRYLIKTRGQQVTLSCSPISGHRSVSWYQQTPGQGLQFLFEYFSETQRNKGNFPGRFSGRQFSNSRSEMNVSTLELGDSALYLCASSTGQLISYEQYFGPGTRLTVT.